The clone carrying this T cell receptor (beta chain) was seen a handful of times. Antigen: not known. Every isolated RNA sample was fully reverse transcribed, so sequencing captured expressed TCRB transcripts. Sequenced by immunoSEQ multiplex PCR; TCRdb stores in-frame clones only, minus some. The repertoire holds about 180,000 clones, roughly 8% seen once, with roughly 0.5% in the top ten. The data belong to a study of beta chain features in type 1 diabetes. As for the study in general: Patients looked much like healthy donors when it came to age, gender and cell yields. General study findings and limits: Patients' naive, central memory and regulatory TCRB repertoires appeared more alike than those of healthy donors. Type 1 diabetes patients had VDJ junctions that carried fewer insertions and more deletions. Moderately but significantly shorter TCRB CDR3s were found in Type 1 diabetes patients in all four CD4+ subsets. Whether HLA type affects TCRB rearrangement stayed undetermined in the present work.

There are 15 residues in the CDR3. Trimming took off 4 bases at V and 3 bases at J, with 14 bases between the two ends. Germline V gene data show CDR1 as SGDLS and CDR2 as YYNGEE. Sequencing was carried out using central memory CD4+ T cells from blood. The gene calls are TRBV9 and TRBJ2-1; perhaps TRBD1 as D (5 bases). The sequence was collected from a man aged 18 to 29 with type 1 diabetes. The CDR3, as DNA: TGTGCCAGCAGCCCCGGGCAGGGCCGCTACAATGAGCAGTTCTTC. It codes for CASSPGQGRYNEQFF.